This entry lists 25 T cell receptor beta chains sequenced from one sample in a study of T cell changes during pregnancy in multiple sclerosis (dated by TCRdb to 2018 to 2020). The library was made by the immunoSEQ multiplex PCR assay. In TCRdb, the immuneACCESS table is reduced to in-frame sequences with V and J assigned. These tables do not hold every clone; where another copy was compared, an unresolved V gene accounts for under half, and the others remain unexplained. This sample holds some 55,000 clones; more than 85% were observed only once. The ten largest clones add up to 1% to 1.5% of the sample. The material was peripheral blood, obtained after pregnancy. All receptors come from a female donor in good health, enrolled as a control in a pregnancy study.

The CDR3 reads CASSYLGETQYF. CDR3 in DNA: TGTGCCAGCAGTTATCTAGGAGAGACCCAGTACTTC. V usage is TRBV28 and J usage is TRBJ2-5; D remains unclear. Germline V gives CDR1 MDHEN, CDR2 SYDVKM. This CDR3 has 12 residues. Between the trimmed V and J ends, which lost 4 bases and 4 bases, there was a span of 7 bases. The variable domain in full, completed from reference TRBV28 and TRBJ2-5, reads DVKVTQSSRYLVKRTGEKVFLECVQDMDHENMFWYRQDPGLGLRLIYFSYDVKMKEKGDIPEGYSVSREKKERFSLILESASTNQTSMYLCASSYLGETQYFGPGTRLLVL.

The CDR3: CAWSVSQAVYNEQFF. In DNA, the CDR3 is TGTGCCTGGAGTGTATCGCAGGCAGTCTACAATGAGCAGTTCTTC. The rearrangement uses TRBV30 and TRBJ2-1; D not certain. The V gene lost 0 bases and the J gene lost 3 bases, with 12 bases spanning the gap. CDR3 length: 15 amino acids. The germline V gene encodes CDR1 GTSNPN and CDR2 SVGIG (reference sequence).

This chain joins TRBV4-3 and TRBJ2-4; tentative D call: TRBD2 (6 bases). V was trimmed by 4 bases and J by 8 bases, leaving 18 bases between them. Germline V gene data show CDR1 as LGHNA and CDR2 as YSLEER. CDR3 size: 15 residues. The CDR3 DNA reads as TGCGCCAGCAGCCTATCTGGAGGGCAAGGGGACATTCAGTACTTC. The encoded protein is CASSLSGGQGDIQYF.

This chain connects TRBV28 to TRBJ1-6, with TRBD1 matching over 9 bases. The CDR3 loop spans 18 amino acids. CDR1 and CDR2 (germline): MDHEN, SYDVKM. The V and J ends lost 4 bases and 4 bases, in that order; junction bases with no gene match: 11. The CDR3 here is CASSSPGGQGTYNSPLHF. Written as DNA, the CDR3 is TGTGCCAGCAGTTCCCCCGGGGGACAGGGCACATATAATTCACCCCTCCACTTT.

V and J are TRBV5-1 and TRBJ2-3; maybe TRBD1 (6 bases). This CDR3 region has 15 residues. Germline assignment: CDR1 SGHRS and CDR2 YFSETQ. Trimming removed 4 bases from V and 3 bases from J, with 15 bases in between. CDR3: CASSDLQGPTDTQYF. The CDR3 bases are TGCGCCAGCAGCGACTTACAGGGTCCGACAGATACGCAGTATTTT.

The chain combines TRBV19 with TRBJ1-1, with D possibly TRBD1 on 6 matching bases. The CDR3 extends over 14 amino acids. Germline values: CDR1 LNHDA, CDR2 SQIVND (reference sequence). Trimming took off 4 bases at V and 1 base at J, with 10 bases between the two ends. The CDR3 DNA reads as TGTGCCAGTAGTAGCTGGGGGCGGAACACTGAAGCTTTCTTT. Protein sequence: CASSSWGRNTEAFF.

This chain links TRBV21-1 with TRBJ2-1; no DNA check was done on the table's D call, TRBD2. TRBV21-1 is annotated as a pseudogene. The CDR3 length is 12 residues. The CDR3 DNA is TGTGCCAGCCACCCCCGGGGGGGTAGGCAGTTCTTC. Translation: CASHPRGGRQFF.

The rearrangement links TRBV15 to TRBJ1-4, with 7 bases lining up with TRBD1. CDR1 is LNHNV and CDR2 is YYDKDF in the germline V gene (reference sequence). CDR3 length: 15 amino acids. V lost 5 bases, J lost 4 bases, and 7 bases stayed unmatched. CDR3: CATSLPGGNNEKLFF. CDR3 sequence (DNA): TGTGCCACCAGCTTACCAGGGGGAAATAATGAAAAACTGTTTTTT.

V gene TRBV5-4 combines with J gene TRBJ2-1; D is possibly TRBD1 (5 bases). This CDR3 has 14 amino acids. Germline lookup yields CDR1 SGHNT and CDR2 YYREEE (reference sequence). V shed 0 bases and J shed 4 bases, with 8 bases lying between them. The chain's CDR3 is CASSLDDSYNEQFF. The CDR3 coding sequence is TGTGCCAGCAGCTTGGACGACAGTTACAATGAGCAGTTCTTC.

This clone was seen just once. The chain has TRBV18 and TRBJ2-5; D might be TRBD1 (5 bases). Trimming removed 2 bases at V and 2 bases at J, with 12 bases between. This CDR3 comprises 15 residues. From germline, CDR1 is KGHSH and CDR2 LQKENI. The CDR3 loop reads CASSPGQGTQETQYF. The CDR3 DNA reads TGTGCCAGCTCACCAGGCCAGGGAACGCAAGAGACCCAGTACTTC.

This clone was found once. The V and J genes are TRBV7-6 and TRBJ1-2; no definite D call. V dropped 1 base and J dropped 7 bases, with 25 bases sitting between them. Germline CDR1 and CDR2: SGHVS and FNYEAQ. This CDR3 is 18 amino acids long. The CDR3 loop is CASSLEGVAGGWPAGYTF. The CDR3 region has the DNA TGTGCCAGCAGCTTAGAAGGAGTCGCGGGCGGGTGGCCGGCTGGCTACACCTTC.

The V and J genes are TRBV19 and TRBJ2-7; perhaps TRBD2 as D (6 bases). This CDR3 is built from 15 residues. Looked up from germline, CDR1 is LNHDA and CDR2 is SQIVND (reference sequence). Trimming took off 1 base at V and 2 bases at J, with 12 bases between the two ends. The CDR3 sequence: CASSIGDSEAYEQYF. Written as DNA, the CDR3 is TGTGCCAGTAGTATAGGGGACTCAGAAGCCTACGAGCAGTACTTC.

In this sample, this clone turned up once. This chain connects TRBV19 to TRBJ2-7; 7 bases match TRBD2. The V segment lost 4 bases and the J segment 0 bases; nucleotides outside the gene matches: 9. The CDR3 is 16 residues long. Germline CDR1 LNHDA, CDR2 SQIVND (reference sequence). In nucleotides, the CDR3 is TGTGCCAGTAGTAACCCCGGCGGCGGGAGCTCCTACGAGCAGTACTTC. Protein sequence: CASSNPGGGSSYEQYF.

The chain recombines TRBV7-9 with TRBJ2-7, with TRBD1 identical over 7 bases. This CDR3 comprises 14 residues. The germline V gene encodes CDR1 SEHNR and CDR2 FQNEAQ (reference sequence). Trimming took 5 bases from V and 3 from J; bases not matched to a gene: 7. The CDR3: CASSRQGAVYEQYF. The CDR3 DNA sequence: TGTGCCAGCAGCCGACAGGGAGCCGTCTACGAGCAGTACTTC.

This clone occurred once. V and J are TRBV11-2 and TRBJ1-2; 10 positions match TRBD1. V lost 7 bases and J lost 4; bases outside the gene matches: 6. The CDR3 consists of 14 residues. CDR1 is SGHAT and CDR2 is FQNNGV in the germline V gene. The CDR3 sequence is CASTGQGVAYGYTF. The DNA of the CDR3 is TGTGCCAGCACCGGACAGGGGGTAGCCTATGGCTACACCTTC.

The chain links TRBV6-5 to TRBJ2-7; 10 bases line up with TRBD1. Looked up from germline, CDR1 is MNHEY and CDR2 is SVGAGI. V trimming: 2 bases; J trimming: 0 bases; junction bases outside the gene matches: 1. The CDR3 has 15 amino acids. CDR3 bases: TGTGCCAGCAGTTACGGGACAGGGGTCTCCTACGAGCAGTACTTC. Encoded protein: CASSYGTGVSYEQYF.

The chain has TRBV5-1 and TRBJ1-5; D unresolved. The ends were cut back, 4 bases at V and 3 bases at J, with 8 bases in the middle. From germline, CDR1 is SGHRS and CDR2 YFSETQ. The CDR3 extends over 13 amino acids. The CDR3: CASSMSTNQPQHF. The CDR3 nucleotides are TGCGCCAGCAGCATGAGTACCAATCAGCCCCAGCATTTT.

V gene TRBV5-6 combines with J gene TRBJ2-1; 9 bases agree with TRBD1. There are 15 residues in the CDR3. V lost 3 bases to trimming and J lost 2 bases; unmatched junction nucleotides: 3. Per the germline V gene, CDR1 is SGHDT and CDR2 is YYEEEE. CDR3 sequence: CASSSRDRAYNEQFF. CDR3 DNA sequence: TGTGCCAGCAGCTCCCGGGACAGGGCCTACAATGAGCAGTTCTTC.

This clone was seen a single time. The chain uses TRBV18 and TRBJ1-1; no firm D call. CDR1 is KGHSH, CDR2 LQKENI, per germline. The V gene lost 2 bases and the J gene lost 5 bases, with 6 bases spanning the gap. The CDR3 runs 12 residues. CDR3 DNA: TGTGCCAGCTCACCAGGGCAGACTGAAGCTTTCTTT. This translates into CASSPGQTEAFF.

This clone was seen a single time. The rearrangement uses TRBV27 and TRBJ1-2; weak D call: TRBD1 (6 bases). There are 13 residues in the CDR3. Per germline, CDR1 MNHEY and CDR2 SMNVEV (reference sequence). With 6 bases removed from V and 4 bases from J, the gap between germline ends came to 12 bases. The CDR3 region has the DNA TGTGCCAGCAGCCAAAAACAGGGCTATGGCTACACCTTC. Translation gives CASSQKQGYGYTF.

The chain joins TRBV5-6 to TRBJ2-3; D may be TRBD1 (5 bases). V lost 4 bases, J lost 5 bases, and 11 bases lay in between. The CDR3 contains 13 residues. Germline lookup yields CDR1 SGHDT and CDR2 YYEEEE. The CDR3 bases are TGTGCCAGCAGCCCCAGGGTTAGAGATACGCAGTATTTT. It codes for CASSPRVRDTQYF.

In nucleotides, the CDR3 is TGTGCCAGCAGCCCCAAGGGGCAAGGCACTGAAGCTTTCTTT. It specifies CASSPKGQGTEAFF. The chain links TRBV4-2 to TRBJ1-1, with D possibly TRBD1 on 5 matching bases. The CDR3 contains 14 residues. Trimming cost V 4 bases and J 4 bases, with 13 bases left between them. Per the germline V gene, CDR1 is LGHNA and CDR2 is YNFKEQ.

This clone was detected once. The chain uses TRBV18 and TRBJ1-4; D unclear. This CDR3 comprises 16 residues. Trimming shortened V by 6 bases and J by 7 bases, and 21 bases separated the two germline ends. Germline lookup yields CDR1 KGHSH and CDR2 LQKENI. In nucleotides, the CDR3 is TGTGCCAGCTCTCTTGTGATGCGGACGGGAGGTGAAAAACTGTTTTTT. Residues: CASSLVMRTGGEKLFF.

The V gene is TRBV4-1, the J gene TRBJ1-5, with D maybe TRBD1 (6 bases). CDR1 and CDR2 from the germline V gene are MGHRA and YSYEKL. V lost 0 bases to trimming and J lost 2 bases, with 11 bases between them. This CDR3 comprises 16 residues. For the CDR3, the DNA is TGCGCCAGCAGCCAAGACGCCAGGGGCGGCAATCAGCCCCAGCATTTT. Its protein is CASSQDARGGNQPQHF.

CDR3 loop: CASSSPGTSYNEQFF. CDR3 sequence (DNA): TGCGCCAGCAGCTCGCCGGGGACTAGCTACAATGAGCAGTTCTTC. This chain joins TRBV5-1 and TRBJ2-1; 8 bases agree with TRBD2. This CDR3 is 15 amino acids long. Germline loops: CDR1 SGHRS, CDR2 YFSETQ. V lost 3 bases and J lost 3; bases outside the gene matches: 5.